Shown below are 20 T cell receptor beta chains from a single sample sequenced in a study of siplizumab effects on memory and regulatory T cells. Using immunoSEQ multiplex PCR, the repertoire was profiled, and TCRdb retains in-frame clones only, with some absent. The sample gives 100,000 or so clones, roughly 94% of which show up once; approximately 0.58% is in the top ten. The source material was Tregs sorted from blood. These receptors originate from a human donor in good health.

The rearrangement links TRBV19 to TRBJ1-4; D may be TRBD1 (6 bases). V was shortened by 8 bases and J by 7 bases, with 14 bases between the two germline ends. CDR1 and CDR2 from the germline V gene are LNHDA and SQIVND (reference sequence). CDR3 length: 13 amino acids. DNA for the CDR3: TGTGCCAGTGGACGACAGGCCGGTGAAAAACTGTTTTTT. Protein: CASGRQAGEKLFF.

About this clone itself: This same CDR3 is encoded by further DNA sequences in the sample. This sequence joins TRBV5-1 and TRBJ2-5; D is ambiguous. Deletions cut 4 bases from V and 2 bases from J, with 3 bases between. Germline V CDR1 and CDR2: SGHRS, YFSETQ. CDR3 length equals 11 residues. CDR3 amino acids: CASSTQETQYF. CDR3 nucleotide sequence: TGCGCCAGCAGCACACAAGAGACCCAGTACTTC.

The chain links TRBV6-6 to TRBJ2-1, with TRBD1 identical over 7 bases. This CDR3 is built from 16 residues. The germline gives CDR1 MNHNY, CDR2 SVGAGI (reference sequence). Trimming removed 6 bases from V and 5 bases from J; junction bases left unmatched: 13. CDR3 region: CASSRMVGTDHNEQFF. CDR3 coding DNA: TGTGCCAGCAGCCGTATGGTCGGGACAGATCACAATGAGCAGTTCTTC.

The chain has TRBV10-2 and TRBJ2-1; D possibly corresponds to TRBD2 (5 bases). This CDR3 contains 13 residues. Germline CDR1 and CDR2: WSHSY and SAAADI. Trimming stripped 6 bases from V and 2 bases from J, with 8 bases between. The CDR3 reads CASRDSAYNEQFF. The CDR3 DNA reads TGCGCCAGCAGGGACTCTGCCTACAATGAGCAGTTCTTC.

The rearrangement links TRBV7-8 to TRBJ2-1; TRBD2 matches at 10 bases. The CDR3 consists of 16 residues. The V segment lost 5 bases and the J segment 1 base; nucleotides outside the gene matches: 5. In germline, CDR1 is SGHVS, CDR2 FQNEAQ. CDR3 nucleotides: TGTGCCAGCAGCCACCGAGCGGGAGGGTCCTACAATGAGCAGTTCTTC. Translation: CASSHRAGGSYNEQFF.

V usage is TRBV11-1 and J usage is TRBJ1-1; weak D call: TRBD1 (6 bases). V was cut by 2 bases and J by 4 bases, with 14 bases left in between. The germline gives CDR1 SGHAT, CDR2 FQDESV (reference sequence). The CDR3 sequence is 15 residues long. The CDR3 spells CASSLYGGSGTEAFF. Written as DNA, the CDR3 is TGTGCCAGCAGCTTATATGGGGGCTCGGGCACTGAAGCTTTCTTT.

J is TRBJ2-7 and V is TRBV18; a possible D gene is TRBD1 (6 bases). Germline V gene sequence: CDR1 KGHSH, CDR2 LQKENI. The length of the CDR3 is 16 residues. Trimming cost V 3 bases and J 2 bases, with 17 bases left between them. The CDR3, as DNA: TGTGCCAGCTCACCTCTCCCCGGACAGTCGGCCTACGAGCAGTACTTC. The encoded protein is CASSPLPGQSAYEQYF.

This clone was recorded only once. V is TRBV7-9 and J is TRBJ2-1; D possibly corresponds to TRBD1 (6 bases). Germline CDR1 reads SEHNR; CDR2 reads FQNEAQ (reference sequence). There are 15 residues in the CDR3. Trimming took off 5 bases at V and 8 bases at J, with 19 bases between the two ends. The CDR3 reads CASSPGELSGHEQFF. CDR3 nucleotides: TGTGCCAGCAGCCCAGGGGAGTTAAGTGGTCATGAGCAGTTCTTC.

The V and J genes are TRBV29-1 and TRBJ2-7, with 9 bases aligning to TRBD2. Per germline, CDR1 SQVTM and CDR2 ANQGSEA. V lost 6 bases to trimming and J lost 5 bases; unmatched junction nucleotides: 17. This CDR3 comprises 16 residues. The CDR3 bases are TGCAGCGTCGAAAAACAGGGTAGCGGGAGTACCCACGAGCAGTACTTC. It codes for CSVEKQGSGSTHEQYF.

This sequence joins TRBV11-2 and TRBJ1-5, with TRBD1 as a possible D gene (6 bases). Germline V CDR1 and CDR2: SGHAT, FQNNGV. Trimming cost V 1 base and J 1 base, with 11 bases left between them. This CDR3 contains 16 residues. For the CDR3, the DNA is TGTGCCAGCAGCTTAGTGGGGGGCATGAGCAATCAGCCCCAGCATTTT. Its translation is CASSLVGGMSNQPQHF.

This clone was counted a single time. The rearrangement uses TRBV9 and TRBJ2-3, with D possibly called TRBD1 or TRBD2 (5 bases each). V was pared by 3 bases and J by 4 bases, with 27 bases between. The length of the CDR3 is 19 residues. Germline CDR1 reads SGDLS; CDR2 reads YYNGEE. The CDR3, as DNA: TGTGCCAGCAGCGGGACCGACCAAACCGGGACGCAAGCCTCAGATACGCAGTATTTT. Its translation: CASSGTDQTGTQASDTQYF. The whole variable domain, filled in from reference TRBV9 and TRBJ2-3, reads DSGVTQTPKHLITATGQRVTLRCSPRSGDLSVYWYQQSLDQGLQFLIQYYNGEERAKGNILERFSAQQFPDLHSELNLSSLELGDSALYFCASSGTDQTGTQASDTQYFGPGTRLTVL.

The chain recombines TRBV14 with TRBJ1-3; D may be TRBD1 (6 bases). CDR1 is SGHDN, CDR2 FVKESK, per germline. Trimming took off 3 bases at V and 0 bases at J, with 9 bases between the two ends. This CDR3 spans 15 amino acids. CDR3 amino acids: CASSQDRVSGNTIYF. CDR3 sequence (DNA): TGTGCCAGCAGCCAGGACAGAGTCTCTGGAAACACCATATATTTT. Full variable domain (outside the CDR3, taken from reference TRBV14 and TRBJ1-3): EAGVTQFPSHSVIEKGQTVTLRCDPISGHDNLYWYRRVMGKEIKFLLHFVKESKQDESGMPNNRFLAERTGGTYSTLKVQPAELEDSGVYFCASSQDRVSGNTIYFGEGSWLTVV.

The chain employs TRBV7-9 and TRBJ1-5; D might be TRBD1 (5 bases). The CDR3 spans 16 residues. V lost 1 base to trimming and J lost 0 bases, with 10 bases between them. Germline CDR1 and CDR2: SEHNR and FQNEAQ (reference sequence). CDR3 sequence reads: CASSLEGPYSNQPQHF. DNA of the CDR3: TGTGCCAGCAGCTTAGAGGGGCCTTATAGCAATCAGCCCCAGCATTTT.

The CDR3 spells CASSIDAKTHGYTF. DNA for the CDR3: TGTGCCAGTAGTATAGATGCCAAGACGCACGGCTACACCTTC. V gene TRBV19 combines with J gene TRBJ1-2; D is undetermined. The CDR3 runs to 14 residues. The V gene lost 0 bases and the J gene lost 8 bases, with 13 bases spanning the gap. Germline loops: CDR1 LNHDA, CDR2 SQIVND (reference sequence).

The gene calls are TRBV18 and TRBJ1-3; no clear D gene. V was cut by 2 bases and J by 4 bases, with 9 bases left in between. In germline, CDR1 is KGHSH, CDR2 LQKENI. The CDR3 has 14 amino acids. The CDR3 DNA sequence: TGTGCCAGCTCACCATATAACGTGGGAAACACCATATATTTT. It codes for CASSPYNVGNTIYF.

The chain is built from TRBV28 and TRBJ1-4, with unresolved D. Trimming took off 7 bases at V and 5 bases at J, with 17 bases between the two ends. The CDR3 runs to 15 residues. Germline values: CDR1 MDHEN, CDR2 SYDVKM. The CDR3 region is CASNARGVRNEKLFF. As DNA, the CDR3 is TGTGCCAGCAACGCCCGGGGAGTCCGGAATGAAAAACTGTTTTTT.

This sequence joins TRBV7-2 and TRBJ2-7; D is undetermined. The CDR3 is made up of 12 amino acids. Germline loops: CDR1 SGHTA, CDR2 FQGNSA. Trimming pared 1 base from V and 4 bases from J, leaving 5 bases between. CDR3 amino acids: CASSLDFYEQYF. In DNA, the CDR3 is TGTGCCAGCAGCTTAGACTTTTACGAGCAGTACTTC. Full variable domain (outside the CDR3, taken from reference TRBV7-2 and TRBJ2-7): GAGVSQSPSNKVTEKGKDVELRCDPISGHTALYWYRQSLGQGLEFLIYFQGNSAPDKSGLPSDRFSAERTGGSVSTLTIQRTQQEDSAVYLCASSLDFYEQYFGPGTRLTVT.

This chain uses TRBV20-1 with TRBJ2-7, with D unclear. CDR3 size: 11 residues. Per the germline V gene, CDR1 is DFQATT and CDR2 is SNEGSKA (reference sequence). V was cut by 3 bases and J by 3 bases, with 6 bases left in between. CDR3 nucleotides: TGCAGTGCTAGCGATTACTACGAGCAGTACTTC. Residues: CSASDYYEQYF.

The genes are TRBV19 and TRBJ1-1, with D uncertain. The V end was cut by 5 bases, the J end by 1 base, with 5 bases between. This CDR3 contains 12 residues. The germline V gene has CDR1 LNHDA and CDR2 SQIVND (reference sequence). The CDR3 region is CASSLRNTEAFF. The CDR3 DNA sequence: TGTGCCAGTAGTTTGCGGAACACTGAAGCTTTCTTT.

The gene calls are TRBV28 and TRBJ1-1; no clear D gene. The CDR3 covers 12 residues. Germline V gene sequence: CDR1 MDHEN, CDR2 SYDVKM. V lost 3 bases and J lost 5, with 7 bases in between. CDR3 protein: CASSLWITEAFF. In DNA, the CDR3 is TGTGCCAGCAGTTTGTGGATTACTGAAGCTTTCTTT.